This TCR beta chain stems from a study of OX40 agonist ivuxolimab in advanced cancers. Background on the study: Among those treated, three patients had partial responses, one with hepatocellular carcinoma and two with cutaneous melanoma.

The protocol was immunoSEQ multiplex PCR, while the TCRdb copy is restricted to in-frame clones and leaves out a portion. The sample lists some 50,000 clones, about 76% occurring once. Patients who had autoimmune disease history or got systemic immunosuppression were left out. As regards this clone: What it recognizes is unknown.

The CDR3 sequence is 16 residues long. After removal of 3 bases from V and 8 bases from J, the junction contained 11 bases not matched to a gene. Per germline, CDR1 SGHVS and CDR2 FQNEAQ. Study-wide findings and caveats: The expanded peripheral T cells' antigen specificity was not determined.

Sample: CD4+ or CD8+ T cells sorted from blood, taken in a trial of the OX40 agonist ivuxolimab. The receptor comes from an adult with an advanced solid tumor such as melanoma, head and neck, liver or kidney cancer. The chain joins TRBV7-8 to TRBJ1-4; 8 bases agree with TRBD1. The CDR3 region is CASSLLQGEKGEKLFF. CDR3 DNA sequence: TGTGCCAGCAGCTTGTTACAGGGGGAGAAAGGGGAAAAACTGTTTTTT. The whole variable domain, filled in from reference TRBV7-8 and TRBJ1-4, reads GAGVSQSPRYKVAKRGQDVALRCDPISGHVSLFWYQQALGQGPEFLTYFQNEAQLDKSGLPSDRFFAERPEGSVSTLKIQRTQQEDSAVYLCASSLLQGEKGEKLFFGSGTQLSVL.